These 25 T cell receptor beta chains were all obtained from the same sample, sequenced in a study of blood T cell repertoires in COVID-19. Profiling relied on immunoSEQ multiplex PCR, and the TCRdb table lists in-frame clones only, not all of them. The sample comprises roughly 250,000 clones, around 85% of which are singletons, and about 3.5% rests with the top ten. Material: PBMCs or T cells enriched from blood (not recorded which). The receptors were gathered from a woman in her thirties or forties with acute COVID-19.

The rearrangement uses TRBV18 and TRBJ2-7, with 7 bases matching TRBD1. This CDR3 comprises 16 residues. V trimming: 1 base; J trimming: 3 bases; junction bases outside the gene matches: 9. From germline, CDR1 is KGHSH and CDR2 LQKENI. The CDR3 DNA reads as TGTGCCAGCTCACCACGGAGGACAGGTGAAAGCTACGAGCAGTACTTC. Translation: CASSPRRTGESYEQYF. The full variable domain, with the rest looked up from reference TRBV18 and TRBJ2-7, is NAGVMQNPRHLVRRRGQEARLRCSPMKGHSHVYWYRQLPEEGLKFMVYLQKENIIDESGMPKERFSAEFPKEGPSILRIQQVVRGDSAAYFCASSPRRTGESYEQYFGPGTRLTVT.

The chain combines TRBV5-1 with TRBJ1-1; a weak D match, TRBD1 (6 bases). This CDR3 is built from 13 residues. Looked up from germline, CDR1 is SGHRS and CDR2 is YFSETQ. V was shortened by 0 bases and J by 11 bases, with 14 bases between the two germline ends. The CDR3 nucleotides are TGCGCCAGCAGCTTGGACCTCGGGACACTCGCTTTCTTT. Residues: CASSLDLGTLAFF. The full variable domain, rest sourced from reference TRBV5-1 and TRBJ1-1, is KAGVTQTPRYLIKTRGQQVTLSCSPISGHRSVSWYQQTPGQGLQFLFEYFSETQRNKGNFPGRFSGRQFSNSRSEMNVSTLELGDSALYLCASSLDLGTLAFFGQGTRLTVV.

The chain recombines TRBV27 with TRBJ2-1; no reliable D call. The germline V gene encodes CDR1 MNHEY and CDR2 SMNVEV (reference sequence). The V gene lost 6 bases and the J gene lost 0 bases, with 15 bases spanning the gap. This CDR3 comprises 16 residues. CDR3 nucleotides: TGTGCCAGCAGCTTAAACTTTATGAGCTCCTACAATGAGCAGTTCTTC. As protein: CASSLNFMSSYNEQFF.

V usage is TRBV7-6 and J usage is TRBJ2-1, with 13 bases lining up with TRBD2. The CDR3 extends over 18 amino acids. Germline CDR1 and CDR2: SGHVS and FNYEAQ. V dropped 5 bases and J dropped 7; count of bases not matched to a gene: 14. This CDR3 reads CASSLGTSGRAGGNEQFF. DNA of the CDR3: TGTGCCAGCAGCCTCGGCACTAGCGGGAGGGCCGGTGGTAATGAGCAGTTCTTC.

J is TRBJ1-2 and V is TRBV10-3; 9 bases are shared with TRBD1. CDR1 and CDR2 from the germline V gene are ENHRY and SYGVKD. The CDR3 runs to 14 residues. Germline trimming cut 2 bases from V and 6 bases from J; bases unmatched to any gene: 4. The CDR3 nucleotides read TGTGCCATCAGTGAGGGGACAGGGCAAGATGGCTACACCTTC. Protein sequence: CAISEGTGQDGYTF.

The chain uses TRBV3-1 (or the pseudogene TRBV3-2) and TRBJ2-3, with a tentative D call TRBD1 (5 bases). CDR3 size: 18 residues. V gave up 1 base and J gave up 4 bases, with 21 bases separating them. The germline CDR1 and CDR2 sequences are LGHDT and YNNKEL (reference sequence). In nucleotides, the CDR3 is TGTGCCAGCAGCCAAGGTTCGGCAGGGCAGTTTCCATCAGATACGCAGTATTTT. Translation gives CASSQGSAGQFPSDTQYF.

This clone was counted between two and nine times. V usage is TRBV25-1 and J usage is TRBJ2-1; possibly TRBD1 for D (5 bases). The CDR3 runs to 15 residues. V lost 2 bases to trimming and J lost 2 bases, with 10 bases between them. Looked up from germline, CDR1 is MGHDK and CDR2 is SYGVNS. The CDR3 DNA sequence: TGTGCCAGCAGTGAACTGGCAGGGCCCTACAATGAGCAGTTCTTC. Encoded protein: CASSELAGPYNEQFF.

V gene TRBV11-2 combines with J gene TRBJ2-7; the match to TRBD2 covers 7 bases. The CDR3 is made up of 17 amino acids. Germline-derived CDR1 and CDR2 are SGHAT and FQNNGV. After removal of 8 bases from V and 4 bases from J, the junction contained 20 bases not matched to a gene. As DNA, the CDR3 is TGTGCCAGCCGCCTGGGCGGGAGATATGGTTATGGATACGAGCAGTACTTC. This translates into CASRLGGRYGYGYEQYF.

The CDR3 DNA sequence: TGTGCCAGCAGCGTAGAAGTTGGGAGGGATACGCAGTATTTT. Translation: CASSVEVGRDTQYF. The J gene is TRBJ2-3, the V gene TRBV9, with a possible D match to TRBD2 (6 bases). The CDR3 runs 14 residues. Germline V gene sequence: CDR1 SGDLS, CDR2 YYNGEE. The V end was cut by 0 bases, the J end by 6 bases, with 11 bases between.

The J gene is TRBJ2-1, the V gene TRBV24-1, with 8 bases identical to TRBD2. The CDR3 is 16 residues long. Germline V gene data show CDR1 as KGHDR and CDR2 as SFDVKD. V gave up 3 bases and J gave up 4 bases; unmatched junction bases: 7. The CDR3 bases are TGTGCCACCAGTGATCCTACTAGCGGAGGATACAATGAGCAGTTCTTC. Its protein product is CATSDPTSGGYNEQFF.

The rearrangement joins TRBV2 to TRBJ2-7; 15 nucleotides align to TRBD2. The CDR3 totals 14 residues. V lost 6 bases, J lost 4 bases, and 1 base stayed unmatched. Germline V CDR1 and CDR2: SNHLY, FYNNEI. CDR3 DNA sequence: TGTGCCAGCAGCGGGACTAGCGGGAGGTACGAGCAGTACTTC. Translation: CASSGTSGRYEQYF.

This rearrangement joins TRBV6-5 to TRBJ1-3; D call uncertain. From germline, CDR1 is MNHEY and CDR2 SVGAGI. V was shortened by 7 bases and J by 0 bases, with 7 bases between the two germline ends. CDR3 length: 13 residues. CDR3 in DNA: TGTGCCAGCACCAGAGGCTCTGGAAACACCATATATTTT. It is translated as CASTRGSGNTIYF.

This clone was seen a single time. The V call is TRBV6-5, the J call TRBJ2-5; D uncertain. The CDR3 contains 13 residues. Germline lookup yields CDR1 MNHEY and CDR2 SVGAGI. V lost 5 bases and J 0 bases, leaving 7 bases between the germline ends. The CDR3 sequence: CASSPIHQETQYF. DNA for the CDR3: TGTGCCAGCAGTCCTATACACCAAGAGACCCAGTACTTC.

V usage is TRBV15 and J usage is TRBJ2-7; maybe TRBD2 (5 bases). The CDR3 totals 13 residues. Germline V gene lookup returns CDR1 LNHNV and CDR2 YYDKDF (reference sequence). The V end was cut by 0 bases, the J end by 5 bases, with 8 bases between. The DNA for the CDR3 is TGTGCCACCAGCAGAGATATGGGAGACGAGCAGTACTTC. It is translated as CATSRDMGDEQYF.

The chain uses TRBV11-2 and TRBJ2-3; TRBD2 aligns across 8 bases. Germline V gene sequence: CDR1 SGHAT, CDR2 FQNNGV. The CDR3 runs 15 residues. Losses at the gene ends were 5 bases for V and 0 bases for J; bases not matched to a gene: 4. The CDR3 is CASSTSSGSTDTQYF. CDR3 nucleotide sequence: TGTGCCAGCAGCACCTCTAGCGGGAGCACAGATACGCAGTATTTT.

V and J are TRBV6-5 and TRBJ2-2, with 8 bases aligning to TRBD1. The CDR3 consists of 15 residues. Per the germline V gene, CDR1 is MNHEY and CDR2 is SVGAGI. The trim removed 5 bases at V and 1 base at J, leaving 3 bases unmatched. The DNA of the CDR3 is TGTGCCAGCAGTCGGGACAGGAAGAACACCGGGGAGCTGTTTTTT. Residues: CASSRDRKNTGELFF.

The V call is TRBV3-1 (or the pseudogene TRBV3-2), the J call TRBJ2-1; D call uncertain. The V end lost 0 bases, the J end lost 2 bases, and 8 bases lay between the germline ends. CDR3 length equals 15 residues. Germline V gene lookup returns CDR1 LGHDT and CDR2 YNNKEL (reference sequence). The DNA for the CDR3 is TGTGCCAGCAGCCAAGATCCTACTACCTACAATGAGCAGTTCTTC. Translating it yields CASSQDPTTYNEQFF.

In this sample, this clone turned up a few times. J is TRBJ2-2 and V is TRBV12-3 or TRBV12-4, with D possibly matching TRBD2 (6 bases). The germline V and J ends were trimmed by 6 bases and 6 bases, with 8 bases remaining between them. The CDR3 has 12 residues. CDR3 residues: CASRTGAGELFF. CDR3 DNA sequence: TGTGCCAGCAGGACGGGGGCCGGGGAGCTGTTTTTT.

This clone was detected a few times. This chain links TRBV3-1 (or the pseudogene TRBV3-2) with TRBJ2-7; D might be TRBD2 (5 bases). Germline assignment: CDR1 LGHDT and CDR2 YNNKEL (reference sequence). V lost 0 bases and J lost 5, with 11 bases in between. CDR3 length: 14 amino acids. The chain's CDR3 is CASSQDPTGNEQYF. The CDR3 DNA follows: TGTGCCAGCAGCCAAGATCCCACGGGAAACGAGCAGTACTTC.

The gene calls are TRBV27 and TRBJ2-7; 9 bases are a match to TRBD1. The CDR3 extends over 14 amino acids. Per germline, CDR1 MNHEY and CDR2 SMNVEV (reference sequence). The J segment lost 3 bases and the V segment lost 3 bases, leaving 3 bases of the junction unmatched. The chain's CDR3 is CASSLGQGLYEQYF. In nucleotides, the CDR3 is TGTGCCAGCAGTTTGGGACAGGGCCTCTACGAGCAGTACTTC.

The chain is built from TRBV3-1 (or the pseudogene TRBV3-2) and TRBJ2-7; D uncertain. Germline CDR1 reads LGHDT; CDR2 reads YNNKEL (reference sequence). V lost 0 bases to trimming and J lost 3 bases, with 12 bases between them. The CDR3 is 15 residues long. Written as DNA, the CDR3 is TGTGCCAGCAGCCAAGATTTGGCGAGGTTCTACGAGCAGTACTTC. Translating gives CASSQDLARFYEQYF.

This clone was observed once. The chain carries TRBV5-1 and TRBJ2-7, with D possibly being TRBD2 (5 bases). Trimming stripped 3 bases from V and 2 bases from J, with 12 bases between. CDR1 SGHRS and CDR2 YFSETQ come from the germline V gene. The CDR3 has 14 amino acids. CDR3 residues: CASSSRDGAYEQYF. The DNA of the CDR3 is TGCGCCAGCAGCTCTCGGGATGGAGCCTACGAGCAGTACTTC.

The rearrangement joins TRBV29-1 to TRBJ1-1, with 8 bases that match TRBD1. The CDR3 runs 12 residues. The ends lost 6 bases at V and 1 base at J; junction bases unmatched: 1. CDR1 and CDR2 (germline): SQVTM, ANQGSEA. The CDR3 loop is CSVGTGNTEAFF. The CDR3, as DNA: TGCAGCGTCGGGACAGGGAACACTGAAGCTTTCTTT.

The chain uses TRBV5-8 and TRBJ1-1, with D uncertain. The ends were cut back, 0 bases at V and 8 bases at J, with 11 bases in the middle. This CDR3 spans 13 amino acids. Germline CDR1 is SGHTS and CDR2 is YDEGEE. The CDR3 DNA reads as TGTGCCAGCAGCTTGGCCAAGAGGGAAGAAGCTTTCTTT. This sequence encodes CASSLAKREEAFF.

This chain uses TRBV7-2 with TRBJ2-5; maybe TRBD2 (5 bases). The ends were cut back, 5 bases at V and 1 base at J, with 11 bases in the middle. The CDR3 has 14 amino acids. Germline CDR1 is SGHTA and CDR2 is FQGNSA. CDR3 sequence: CASSLSSSQETQYF. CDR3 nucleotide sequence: TGTGCCAGCAGCCTATCTAGCAGCCAAGAGACCCAGTACTTC.